These 20 T cell receptor beta chains originate from one sample sequenced in a study of cytomegalovirus exposure and HLA in healthy donors. The study ran its PCR with 60 Vbeta and 13 Jbeta primers. TCRdb's copy holds only in-frame clones and misses some; the assay was immunoSEQ multiplex PCR. The sample shows some 140,000 clones, approximately 80% of them seen only once. The specimen sequenced was PBMCs. The receptors shown here come from a man aged 25-40 years in good health and CMV-seropositive.

This sequence joins TRBV19 and TRBJ1-5, with a weak D call TRBD1 (5 bases). From germline, CDR1 is LNHDA and CDR2 SQIVND (reference sequence). The CDR3 has 13 residues. V was pared by 3 bases and J by 5 bases, with 8 bases between. CDR3 loop: CASSMGGYQPQHF. CDR3 DNA: TGTGCCAGTAGTATGGGGGGGTATCAGCCCCAGCATTTT. The whole variable domain, remainder taken from reference TRBV19 and TRBJ1-5, is DGGITQSPKYLFRKEGQNVTLSCEQNLNHDAMYWYRQDPGQGLRLIYYSQIVNDFQKGDIAEGYSVSREKKESFPLTVTSAQKNPTAFYLCASSMGGYQPQHFGDGTRLSIL.

The sample holds one count of this clone. V and J are TRBV18 and TRBJ1-1; a weak D match, TRBD1 (6 bases). The germline V gene has CDR1 KGHSH and CDR2 LQKENI. V shed 1 base and J shed 4 bases, with 13 bases lying between them. The CDR3 is made up of 15 amino acids. CDR3 nucleotides: TGTGCCAGCTCACCACAGGTGGGAGGGGGCACTGAAGCTTTCTTT. As protein: CASSPQVGGGTEAFF.

The rearrangement joins TRBV4-2 to TRBJ2-5, with 7 bases aligning to TRBD1. The J call could be wrong; TRBJ2-7 is a better fit for the DNA end. The CDR3 loop spans 15 amino acids. The germline gives CDR1 LGHNA, CDR2 YNFKEQ. CDR3 sequence (DNA): TGTGCCAGCAGCCAAGATGGGACAGCGACCTACGAGCAGTACTTC. Protein: CASSQDGTATYEQYF.

The gene calls are TRBV29-1 and TRBJ2-7; 9 bases fit TRBD1. The trim removed 1 base at V and 2 bases at J, leaving 0 bases unmatched. The germline CDR1 and CDR2 sequences are SQVTM and ANQGSEA. The CDR3 has 13 amino acids. The CDR3: CSVEGDRAYEQYF. CDR3 DNA: TGCAGCGTTGAAGGGGACAGGGCCTACGAGCAGTACTTC.

This clone appeared a few times. The chain couples TRBV10-3 to TRBJ2-2, with TRBD2 matching over 10 bases. V lost 6 bases, J lost 7 bases, and 11 bases stayed unmatched. This CDR3 has 16 amino acids. The V gene's germline CDR1 is ENHRY and CDR2 SYGVKD. CDR3 sequence reads: CAIRNLAGVFGGELFF. The CDR3 coding sequence is TGTGCCATCAGAAACCTAGCGGGAGTATTCGGCGGGGAGCTGTTTTTT.

The V and J genes are TRBV18 and TRBJ2-7; 7 bases are a match to TRBD2. The CDR3 consists of 15 residues. Germline V gene lookup returns CDR1 KGHSH and CDR2 LQKENI. V shed 6 bases, J shed 3 bases, and the junction held 11 bases outside the gene matches. The CDR3 loop reads CASSPTTGTIYEQYF. The CDR3 DNA follows: TGTGCCAGCTCTCCTACTACCGGGACTATCTACGAGCAGTACTTC.

Worth noting for this clone: Distinct nucleotide sequences in the sample also encode this CDR3. The V call is TRBV2, the J call TRBJ1-5, with TRBD1 identical over 10 bases. V shed 4 bases, J shed 2 bases, and the junction held 2 bases outside the gene matches. From germline, CDR1 is SNHLY and CDR2 FYNNEI. CDR3 size: 15 residues. This CDR3 is CASSAGTGGNQPQHF. The CDR3 DNA reads TGTGCCAGCAGTGCAGGGACAGGGGGCAATCAGCCCCAGCATTTT. The full variable domain, in which reference TRBV2 and TRBJ1-5 provide the parts outside the CDR3, is EPEVTQTPSHQVTQMGQEVILRCVPISNHLYFYWYRQILGQKVEFLVSFYNNEISEKSEIFDDQFSVERPDGSNFTLKIRSTKLEDSAMYFCASSAGTGGNQPQHFGDGTRLSIL.

This clone came up a few times. The gene calls are TRBV5-4 and TRBJ2-3; TRBD2 matches at 9 bases. Trimming took 1 base from V and 4 from J; bases not matched to a gene: 4. There are 15 residues in the CDR3. The germline CDR1 and CDR2 sequences are SGHNT and YYREEE (reference sequence). The CDR3 loop reads CASSLPAGGADTQYF. The CDR3 bases are TGTGCCAGCAGCTTGCCAGCGGGAGGTGCAGATACGCAGTATTTT. The whole variable domain, filled in from reference TRBV5-4 and TRBJ2-3, reads ETGVTQSPTHLIKTRGQQVTLRCSSQSGHNTVSWYQQALGQGPQFIFQYYREEENGRGNFPPRFSGLQFPNYSSELNVNALELDDSALYLCASSLPAGGADTQYFGPGTRLTVL.

This clone was detected once. The rearrangement joins TRBV7-9 to TRBJ2-2, with D maybe TRBD1 (6 bases). Germline CDR1 is SEHNR and CDR2 is FQNEAQ (reference sequence). V lost 4 bases and J 2 bases, leaving 14 bases between the germline ends. The CDR3 consists of 16 residues. The chain's CDR3 is CASSSWTAINTGELFF. The CDR3 DNA reads as TGTGCCAGCAGCTCATGGACAGCAATAAACACCGGGGAGCTGTTTTTT.

This sequence joins TRBV11-2 and TRBJ2-1; tentatively, D is TRBD2 (7 bases). This CDR3 contains 16 residues. The germline CDR1 and CDR2 sequences are SGHAT and FQNNGV. Trimming removed 2 bases at V and 0 bases at J, with 11 bases between. The CDR3 loop is CASSLRGAGSYNEQFF. For the CDR3, the DNA is TGTGCCAGCAGCTTACGGGGGGCCGGCTCCTACAATGAGCAGTTCTTC.

The chain is built from TRBV7-9 and TRBJ2-5; D is unclear. CDR1 and CDR2 (germline): SEHNR, FQNEAQ (reference sequence). The CDR3 runs to 12 residues. V lost 5 bases, J lost 6 bases, and 10 bases lay in between. The CDR3: CASSLAVQTQYF. The CDR3 DNA reads TGTGCCAGCAGCCTCGCGGTACAGACCCAGTACTTC.

The chain employs TRBV13 and TRBJ2-2; D is uncertain. Germline assignment: CDR1 PRHDT and CDR2 FYEKMQ (reference sequence). The CDR3 spans 14 residues. V lost 0 bases, J lost 2 bases, and 4 bases lay in between. The CDR3 here is CASSLGLNTGELFF. The CDR3 nucleotides are TGTGCCAGCAGCTTAGGGTTAAACACCGGGGAGCTGTTTTTT.

The chain has TRBV27 and TRBJ2-7; 8 bases fit TRBD1. The CDR3 length is 15 residues. Trimming at V came to 3 bases and at J to 2 bases, leaving 6 bases not matched to a gene. Germline CDR1 is MNHEY and CDR2 is SMNVEV (reference sequence). The CDR3 sequence: CASSLIQGAPYEQYF. DNA for the CDR3: TGTGCCAGCAGTTTGATCCAGGGGGCCCCCTACGAGCAGTACTTC.

This rearrangement joins TRBV9 to TRBJ2-1; 8 bases match TRBD2. CDR1 SGDLS and CDR2 YYNGEE come from the germline V gene. J gave up 0 bases and V 3 bases, and 2 bases lay outside the gene matches. The CDR3 has 15 residues. The CDR3 sequence is CASSGSGSSYNEQFF. The CDR3 DNA follows: TGTGCCAGCAGCGGCAGCGGGAGCTCCTACAATGAGCAGTTCTTC. Together with reference TRBV9 and TRBJ2-1, the CDR3 gives the full variable domain: DSGVTQTPKHLITATGQRVTLRCSPRSGDLSVYWYQQSLDQGLQFLIQYYNGEERAKGNILERFSAQQFPDLHSELNLSSLELGDSALYFCASSGSGSSYNEQFFGPGTRLTVL.

This chain links TRBV7-2 with TRBJ2-7, with 11 bases fitting TRBD2. This CDR3 has 17 residues. The trim removed 5 bases at V and 2 bases at J, leaving 11 bases unmatched. CDR1 is SGHTA and CDR2 is FQGNSA in the germline V gene. The CDR3 loop reads CASSVPSRLAGTYEQYF. The CDR3 nucleotides read TGTGCCAGCAGCGTCCCATCCCGACTAGCGGGGACCTACGAGCAGTACTTC.

This chain links TRBV5-1 with TRBJ2-2; 9 nucleotides align to TRBD1. CDR3 size: 15 residues. V shed 5 bases, J shed 4 bases, and the junction held 6 bases outside the gene matches. Germline CDR1 SGHRS, CDR2 YFSETQ. The CDR3 sequence: CASSWGTGSTGELFF. The CDR3 DNA is TGCGCCAGCAGTTGGGGGACAGGGAGCACCGGGGAGCTGTTTTTT.

This clone has only a few counts. The J gene is TRBJ1-2, the V gene TRBV28; tentatively, D is TRBD1 (5 bases). CDR1 is MDHEN and CDR2 is SYDVKM in the germline V gene. Trimming took off 6 bases at V and 0 bases at J, with 11 bases between the two ends. This CDR3 is 14 amino acids long. The CDR3 is CASSPDRANYGYTF. CDR3 in DNA: TGTGCCAGCAGCCCCGACAGAGCTAACTATGGCTACACCTTC.

The chain uses TRBV5-1 and TRBJ2-1; 9 bases agree with TRBD2. Looked up from germline, CDR1 is SGHRS and CDR2 is YFSETQ. Trimming took 1 base from V and 10 from J; bases not matched to a gene: 9. The CDR3 loop spans 15 amino acids. In nucleotides, the CDR3 is TGCGCCAGCAGCTTGCGCCCAGCGGGAGGCGACGAGCAGTTCTTC. Translation gives CASSLRPAGGDEQFF.

J is TRBJ2-7 and V is TRBV2, with a possible D match to TRBD2 (6 bases). Germline CDR1 is SNHLY and CDR2 is FYNNEI. This CDR3 is 14 amino acids long. Trimming stripped 0 bases from V and 7 bases from J, with 13 bases between. The CDR3 nucleotides are TGTGCCAGCAGTGAAGCCAGGGCGGCGGGGGAGCAGTACTTC. Protein sequence: CASSEARAAGEQYF.

The genes are TRBV7-9 and TRBJ2-5, with 9 bases fitting TRBD1. The J call is doubtful: the DNA matches TRBJ2-7 better. The CDR3 spans 14 residues. CDR1 SEHNR and CDR2 FQNEAQ come from the germline V gene (reference sequence). CDR3: CASSLTGGIAEQYF. DNA for the CDR3: TGTGCCAGCAGCTTGACAGGGGGAATTGCCGAGCAGTACTTC.